These T cell receptor beta chains were read from a single sample in a study of shared clonotypes between healthy human individuals. The assay was immunoSEQ multiplex PCR, and TCRdb's table has in-frame clones only and misses some. The sample has more than 500,000 clones, about 95% seen once. The sequenced material came from naive CD8+ T cells sorted from blood. All receptors derive from a woman aged 25 to 39 in good health. CDR3s include the opening cysteine and the closing phenylalanine or tryptophan. The D gene is left open where the match is weak. Size tells how often a clone was seen (once, few, many) or the class of an expanded clone, and some rows leave it out.

v_call	j_call	clone_size	d_call	cdr3_aa	cdr3_nt
TRBV7-9	TRBJ2-7	NA	TRBD1	CASSPMAVGTGIYEQYF	TGTGCCAGCAGCCCAATGGCTGTCGGGACAGGGATCTACGAGCAGTACTTC
TRBV14	TRBJ2-5	NA	NA	CASSQEQRHSWETQYF	TGTGCCAGCAGCCAAGAACAAAGGCATTCTTGGGAGACCCAGTACTTC
TRBV15	TRBJ2-1	once	NA	CATSKGHYNEQFF	TGTGCCACCAGCAAGGGGCACTACAATGAGCAGTTCTTC
TRBV28	TRBJ2-7	NA	NA	CASRRNKPYEQYF	TGTGCCAGCAGGAGGAATAAACCCTACGAGCAGTACTTC
TRBV19	TRBJ1-2	NA	NA	CATARGPNYGYTF	TGTGCCACCGCCCGGGGTCCAAACTATGGCTACACCTTC
TRBV25-1	TRBJ1-4	NA	TRBD1	CASSELTGDTTNEKLFF	TGTGCCAGCAGTGAACTGACAGGGGACACAACTAATGAAAAACTGTTTTTT
TRBV13	TRBJ2-3	NA	NA	CASSLGQSPDTQYF	TGTGCCAGCAGCTTAGGACAGTCACCAGATACGCAGTATTTT
TRBV5-6	TRBJ2-7	once	TRBD1	CASSRLGDRLYF	TGTGCCAGCAGCCGCCTGGGGGACAGGCTATACTTC
TRBV4-1	TRBJ2-7	NA	NA	CASSTEHYGVLEQYF	TGCGCCAGCAGCACTGAGCATTACGGAGTACTGGAGCAGTACTTC
TRBV5-4	TRBJ2-2	NA	NA	CASRGQGNTGELFF	TGTGCCAGCAGGGGTCAGGGGAACACCGGGGAGCTGTTTTTT
TRBV28	TRBJ2-7	NA	NA	CASSLSASDYEQYF	TGTGCCAGCAGTTTATCGGCTAGCGACTACGAGCAGTACTTC
TRBV9	TRBJ2-3	NA	NA	CASSIGDTQYF	TGTGCCAGCAGCATTGGGGATACGCAGTATTTT
TRBV6-6	TRBJ2-7	NA	TRBD1	CASSYFGTGFNEQYF	TGTGCCAGCAGTTACTTCGGGACAGGGTTCAACGAGCAGTACTTC
TRBV27	TRBJ2-7	NA	NA	CASSLSGPGTYEQYF	TGTGCCAGCAGTTTATCTGGGCCGGGTACCTACGAGCAGTACTTC
TRBV19	TRBJ2-6	NA	TRBD1	CASTWTGVLTQSGANVLTF	TGTGCCAGCACCTGGACAGGCGTATTAACACAATCTGGGGCCAACGTCCTGACTTTC
TRBV28	TRBJ1-5	once	NA	CASSTGNQPQHF	TGTGCCAGCAGTACAGGGAATCAGCCCCAGCATTTT
TRBV7-9	TRBJ1-5	NA	NA	CASSIGVQPQHF	TGTGCCAGCAGCATAGGGGTTCAGCCCCAGCATTTT
TRBV5-6	TRBJ2-1	NA	NA	CASSFGSSVFEQFF	TGTGCCAGCAGCTTTGGTAGCTCGGTTTTCGAGCAGTTCTTC
TRBV6-5	TRBJ2-7	NA	NA	CASSYSSGEASYEQYF	TGTGCCAGCAGTTACTCGTCGGGGGAGGCCTCCTACGAGCAGTACTTC
TRBV27	TRBJ2-2	NA	NA	CASSLSLGVTGELFF	TGTGCCAGCAGTTTATCTTTGGGGGTCACCGGGGAGCTGTTTTTT
TRBV27	TRBJ2-1	NA	TRBD1	CASSLYRGNEQFF	TGTGCCAGCAGTTTATACAGGGGCAATGAGCAGTTCTTC
TRBV29-1	TRBJ2-7	NA	TRBD2	CSVVAGVPYEQYF	TGCAGCGTTGTAGCGGGAGTCCCCTACGAGCAGTACTTC
TRBV4-2	TRBJ2-5	NA	TRBD2	CASSPTRTSGSSKTQYF	TGTGCCAGCAGCCCGACCCGGACTAGCGGGAGCTCGAAGACCCAGTACTTC
TRBV6-5	TRBJ1-1	once	NA	CASSSSYGGKEAFF	TGTGCCAGCAGTTCGTCCTACGGGGGTAAAGAAGCTTTCTTT
TRBV7-9	TRBJ2-1	NA	TRBD2	CASSLASGRANEQFF	TGTGCCAGCAGCTTAGCTAGCGGGAGGGCCAATGAGCAGTTCTTC
TRBV7-8	TRBJ2-1	NA	NA	CASSLVGEKQFF	TGTGCCAGCAGCTTAGTCGGGGAAAAGCAGTTCTTC
TRBV9	TRBJ1-2	NA	NA	CASSPDGWEGGGYTF	TGTGCCAGCAGCCCCGACGGTTGGGAGGGGGGTGGCTACACCTTC
TRBV5-4	TRBJ1-2	NA	NA	CASTRTGNGYTF	TGTGCCAGCACCCGGACGGGAAATGGCTACACCTTC
TRBV28	TRBJ2-7	NA	NA	CASSFWGEQYF	TGTGCCAGCAGTTTTTGGGGCGAGCAGTACTTC
TRBV28	TRBJ2-1	NA	NA	CASSFSNEQFF	TGTGCCAGCAGTTTCAGCAATGAGCAGTTCTTC
TRBV19	TRBJ1-5	NA	NA	CASHTYPMGDQPQHF	TGTGCCAGTCATACTTACCCAATGGGGGATCAGCCCCAGCATTTT
TRBV7-9	TRBJ1-2	NA	NA	CASSLAENYGYTF	TGTGCCAGCAGCTTAGCGGAGAACTATGGCTACACCTTC
TRBV29-1	TRBJ1-2	once	NA	CSVDGPRVDYGYTF	TGCAGCGTTGACGGACCGAGAGTGGACTATGGCTACACCTTC
TRBV7-6	TRBJ2-7	NA	NA	CASSTGRSYEQYF	TGTGCCAGCAGCACAGGACGGTCCTACGAGCAGTACTTC
TRBV15	TRBJ2-7	NA	NA	CATSRDFTGSYEQYF	TGTGCCACCAGCAGAGATTTTACCGGCTCCTACGAGCAGTACTTC
TRBV7-8	TRBJ2-7	NA	TRBD1	CASSIDRGLYEQYF	TGTGCCAGCAGCATCGACAGGGGGCTCTACGAGCAGTACTTC
TRBV4-1	TRBJ2-2	NA	NA	CASSQATRGTGELFF	TGCGCCAGCAGCCAGGCTACCAGGGGTACCGGGGAGCTGTTTTTT
TRBV6-5	TRBJ2-1	NA	NA	CASSQGGPYNEQFF	TGTGCCAGCAGCCAGGGGGGACCCTACAATGAGCAGTTCTTC
TRBV27	TRBJ2-7	NA	NA	CASSHTQGPWDEQYF	TGTGCCAGCAGCCACACTCAGGGGCCATGGGACGAGCAGTACTTC
TRBV4-1	TRBJ1-3	NA	NA	CASSQDSRPGNTIYF	TGCGCCAGCAGCCAAGATTCCAGACCGGGAAACACCATATATTTT
TRBV11-1	TRBJ2-7	NA	TRBD2	CASSSTSGSSYEQYF	TGTGCCAGCAGCTCGACTAGCGGGAGCTCCTACGAGCAGTACTTC
TRBV2	TRBJ1-2	NA	NA	CASSDGHTNYGYTF	TGTGCCAGCAGTGACGGCCACACGAACTATGGCTACACCTTC
TRBV5-4	TRBJ2-6	NA	NA	CASSLFLEGLLPGANVLTF	TGTGCCAGCAGCTTGTTCTTGGAGGGACTCCTTCCTGGGGCCAACGTCCTGACTTTC
TRBV19	TRBJ1-4	NA	TRBD1	CASSIDLDRGEKLFF	TGTGCCAGTAGTATAGATCTCGACAGGGGGGAAAAACTGTTTTTT
TRBV27	TRBJ1-1	NA	TRBD1	CASSWTGGLTEAFF	TGTGCCAGCAGTTGGACAGGGGGCCTCACTGAAGCTTTCTTT
TRBV7-6	TRBJ1-1	once	NA	CASSLAPVGGLTEAFF	TGTGCCAGCAGCTTAGCGCCAGTGGGGGGCCTCACTGAAGCTTTCTTT
TRBV10-2	TRBJ2-7	NA	NA	CASSEAIYEQYF	TGCGCCAGCAGTGAGGCTATCTACGAGCAGTACTTC
TRBV10-2	TRBJ2-7	NA	TRBD2	CASRGLTSGTYEQYF	TGCGCCAGCAGGGGGTTGACTAGCGGCACCTACGAGCAGTACTTC
TRBV5-4	TRBJ2-7	NA	TRBD1	CASSPSLGTGVGEQYF	TGTGCCAGCAGCCCTTCCTTGGGGACAGGGGTTGGCGAGCAGTACTTC
TRBV29-1	TRBJ2-7	NA	TRBD2	CSVTGLAGGNEQYF	TGCAGCGTGACTGGACTAGCGGGAGGTAACGAGCAGTACTTC
TRBV6-4	TRBJ1-5	NA	NA	CASSVPALTGPNQPQHF	TGTGCCAGCAGTGTCCCGGCCCTTACAGGACCTAATCAGCCCCAGCATTTT
TRBV9	TRBJ2-1	NA	TRBD2	CASSVGASGKSNEQFF	TGTGCCAGCAGCGTAGGAGCTAGCGGTAAATCCAATGAGCAGTTCTTC
TRBV28	TRBJ2-7	NA	NA	CASSLRNYEQYF	TGTGCCAGCAGTTTGAGGAACTACGAGCAGTACTTC